The clone carrying this TCR beta chain has at least ten counts. Its antigen remains unidentified. The source material, RNA transcripts, was used to amplify TCR beta CDR3 regions. An initial round of RT-PCR targeting the TCR CDR3 relied on the HTBI primer set. TCRdb analysed the multiplex PCR reads with MiXCR anew, one entry per CDR3 protein. The table lists about 840,000 distinct CDR3 sequences, around 39% of them singletons. Patients aged 18 to 65 had newly diagnosed hyperthyroidism lasting under 2 months. The data derive from a study of T cells in Graves' hyperthyroidism and ophthalmopathy. Study information: Peripheral blood sampling occurred at initial diagnosis, before any treatment. Overall study results and limits: Most expanded thyroid clonotypes above 0.001 also appeared in blood.

Germline values: CDR1 ENHRY, CDR2 SYGVKD. Losses at the gene ends were 7 bases for V and 0 bases for J; bases not matched to a gene: 5. The CDR3 consists of 14 residues. This receptor was obtained from a man aged 18 to 30 with Graves' hyperthyroidism. Sequenced input: blood. The rearrangement links TRBV10-3 to TRBJ1-2; 7 bases fit TRBD1. The CDR3 DNA sequence: TGTGCCATCACCCTGACAGGGACTAACTATGGCTACACCTTC. It is translated as CAITLTGTNYGYTF.